A selection of T cell receptor beta chains follows, all from one sample in a study of beta chain features in type 1 diabetes. Data came from immunoSEQ multiplex PCR; TCRdb stores just in-frame clones and leaves some out. The table includes about 180,000 clones, approximately 8.4% detected once. Sample: central memory CD4+ T cells from blood. The receptors were gathered from a man aged 18 to 29 with type 1 diabetes. CDR3s include the opening cysteine and the closing phenylalanine or tryptophan. Fields, in order: V gene, J gene, CDR3 protein.

V: TRBV5-1
J: TRBJ2-3
CDR3: CASSLGQGRDTQYF

V: TRBV7-2
J: TRBJ1-6
CDR3: CASSFRQGAGSPLHF

V: TRBV28
J: TRBJ2-1
CDR3: CASSKYRGTTPNEQFF

V: TRBV4-1
J: TRBJ1-1
CDR3: CASSQDNRGLLIMNTEAFF

V: TRBV2
J: TRBJ2-2
CDR3: CASTRAGGYTGELFF

V: TRBV11-2
J: TRBJ1-5
CDR3: CASGRDRGQPQHF

V: TRBV25-1
J: TRBJ2-7
CDR3: CASSDGHLWEQYF

V: TRBV4-1
J: TRBJ2-3
CDR3: CASSQEAGGSDTQYF

V: TRBV27
J: TRBJ2-7
CDR3: CASSNTYEQYF

V: TRBV4-2
J: TRBJ1-2
CDR3: CASSPDRDRYGYTF

V: TRBV2
J: TRBJ2-7
CDR3: CASSASLQGGYEQYF

V: TRBV18
J: TRBJ1-2
CDR3: CASSMQGIAYGYTF

V: TRBV9
J: TRBJ1-2
CDR3: CASSAQEGANYGYTF

V: TRBV5-6
J: TRBJ2-7
CDR3: CASSSQGTGRTYEQYF

V: TRBV9
J: TRBJ2-2
CDR3: CASSVSGGNTGELFF

V: TRBV5-6
J: TRBJ2-5
CDR3: CASSARDRETQYF

V: TRBV19
J: TRBJ1-2
CDR3: CASTLRGSYGYTF

V: TRBV25-1
J: TRBJ2-7
CDR3: CASSESGTGRYEQYF

V: TRBV7-2
J: TRBJ2-3
CDR3: CASSRVSGAGNTQYF

V: TRBV5-1
J: TRBJ2-3
CDR3: CASSTISGSAADTQYF

V: TRBV5-4
J: TRBJ2-3
CDR3: CASSSSGRAGDTQYF

V: TRBV5-1
J: TRBJ2-7
CDR3: CASSEDGTYEQYF

V: TRBV6-1
J: TRBJ2-4
CDR3: CASSVLEGNIQYF

V: TRBV18
J: TRBJ2-5
CDR3: CASSPHQGETQYF

V: TRBV30
J: TRBJ2-7
CDR3: CAYEPGTGPFYEQYF

V: TRBV7-7
J: TRBJ2-5
CDR3: CASSLGLAGAQETQYF

V: TRBV7-2
J: TRBJ2-7
CDR3: CASSLGTSVSYEQYF

V: TRBV7-8
J: TRBJ1-5
CDR3: CASSLEHRGSNQPQHF

V: TRBV6-1
J: TRBJ2-7
CDR3: CASSERQAPYEQYF

V: TRBV10-3
J: TRBJ1-2
CDR3: CAIKSEAPYGYTF

V: TRBV19
J: TRBJ1-2
CDR3: CASRPKDQNYGYTF

V: TRBV2
J: TRBJ1-6
CDR3: CASSEGRNSPLHF

V: TRBV28
J: TRBJ1-2
CDR3: CASSWDRDYGYTF

V: TRBV7-2
J: TRBJ2-5
CDR3: CASSLPVQETQYF

V: TRBV28
J: TRBJ2-7
CDR3: CASTLPLYEQYF

V: TRBV30
J: TRBJ1-3
CDR3: CAWSVLRAGNTIYF

V: TRBV10-3
J: TRBJ2-3
CDR3: CAITKDSSTDTQYF

V: TRBV27
J: TRBJ2-7
CDR3: CASSFQGVSAGGSYEQYF

V: TRBV6-4
J: TRBJ2-1
CDR3: CASSDRRGSDEQFF

V: TRBV7-8
J: TRBJ2-1
CDR3: CASSLAQNEQFF

V: TRBV28
J: TRBJ2-5
CDR3: CASSPTSGSQETQYF

V: TRBV15
J: TRBJ2-5
CDR3: CATSRDGGSGRTQYF

V: TRBV27
J: TRBJ2-7
CDR3: CASSLVGVPYEQYF

V: TRBV5-4
J: TRBJ2-1
CDR3: CASSRGEQGFYNEQFF

V: TRBV6-6
J: TRBJ2-5
CDR3: CASRRAGGLQETQYF

V: TRBV9
J: TRBJ1-2
CDR3: CASSGTGGRGGYTF

V: TRBV23-1
J: TRBJ1-2
CDR3: CASSQSPGNGYTF

V: TRBV2
J: TRBJ1-1
CDR3: CASRATGYGMGQRRFF

V: TRBV2
J: TRBJ2-1
CDR3: CASRDRTSRNEQFF